A single sample is the source of the 19 T cell receptor beta chains below, sequenced in a study of blood T cell repertoires in COVID-19. The data were produced by immunoSEQ multiplex PCR, yet TCRdb's version contains in-frame clones alone and is incomplete. The sample lists about 260,000 clones, roughly 90% seen once, with 2.8% in the top ten. The specimen was PBMCs or T cells enriched from blood (not recorded which). The receptor set was obtained from a man aged 35 to 55 who had been exposed to COVID-19.

This clone was seen only once. The chain recombines TRBV3-1 (or the pseudogene TRBV3-2) with TRBJ1-1, with 7 bases matching TRBD1. The CDR3 totals 17 residues. Germline CDR1 LGHDT, CDR2 YNNKEL (reference sequence). V dropped 1 base and J dropped 5; count of bases not matched to a gene: 13. The CDR3 is CASSQVPDTTGRTEAFF. CDR3 DNA sequence: TGTGCCAGCAGCCAAGTCCCCGATACGACAGGGCGAACTGAAGCTTTCTTT.

The genes are TRBV24-1 and TRBJ2-5, with a tentative D call TRBD2 (6 bases). V dropped 3 bases and J dropped 0 bases, with 16 bases sitting between them. This CDR3 is 17 amino acids long. The germline gives CDR1 KGHDR, CDR2 SFDVKD. The CDR3 spells CATSDPGEATYQETQYF. The DNA for the CDR3 is TGTGCCACCAGTGATCCGGGGGAGGCAACTTACCAAGAGACCCAGTACTTC.

The chain uses TRBV9 and TRBJ2-5; D might be TRBD2 (7 bases). This CDR3 is built from 17 residues. Germline V gene lookup returns CDR1 SGDLS and CDR2 YYNGEE. V lost 4 bases and J lost 3, with 22 bases in between. In nucleotides, the CDR3 is TGTGCCAGCAGCTCACGACCCCCTCAGGGGAGGGAAGAGACCCAGTACTTC. Translated: CASSSRPPQGREETQYF. The full variable domain, rest sourced from reference TRBV9 and TRBJ2-5, is DSGVTQTPKHLITATGQRVTLRCSPRSGDLSVYWYQQSLDQGLQFLIQYYNGEERAKGNILERFSAQQFPDLHSELNLSSLELGDSALYFCASSSRPPQGREETQYFGPGTRLLVL.

The chain links TRBV4-1 to TRBJ2-1; 7 bases match TRBD2. This CDR3 is 16 amino acids long. CDR1 and CDR2 from the germline V gene are MGHRA and YSYEKL. Trimming at V came to 0 bases and at J to 6 bases, leaving 8 bases not matched to a gene. The CDR3 nucleotides are TGCGCCAGCAGCCAAGAGAGGACTAGGCGCCTCAATGAGCAGTTCTTC. This encodes CASSQERTRRLNEQFF.

V usage is TRBV28 and J usage is TRBJ2-7; D uncertain. The CDR3 extends over 16 amino acids. Germline CDR1 and CDR2: MDHEN and SYDVKM. V was pared by 7 bases and J by 3 bases, with 22 bases between. In DNA, the CDR3 is TGTGCCAGCAATTCCCTCAATAGCCCGACCGACTACGAGCAGTACTTC. Its translation: CASNSLNSPTDYEQYF.

The chain is built from TRBV27 and TRBJ2-7, with D possibly TRBD2 on 5 matching bases. CDR3 length: 15 residues. The V gene's germline CDR1 is MNHEY and CDR2 SMNVEV (reference sequence). The V and J ends lost 5 bases and 4 bases respectively, with 18 bases between them. For the CDR3, the DNA is TGTGCCAGCAGTACCAACGAGGGAGATTTGTACGAGCAGTACTTC. Its protein is CASSTNEGDLYEQYF.

This chain uses TRBV27 with TRBJ2-5; 12 bases match TRBD2. This CDR3 spans 15 amino acids. The V gene end was trimmed by 6 bases and the J gene end by 5 bases; junction bases not matched to a gene: 7. CDR1 and CDR2 from the germline V gene are MNHEY and SMNVEV (reference sequence). The CDR3 loop is CASSGLAGFWETQYF. The CDR3 DNA is TGTGCCAGCAGCGGACTAGCGGGATTTTGGGAGACCCAGTACTTC.

The gene calls are TRBV25-1 and TRBJ2-5, with D possibly TRBD2 on 5 matching bases. Germline V CDR1 and CDR2: MGHDK, SYGVNS. The CDR3 runs 15 residues. V lost 2 bases and J 3 bases, leaving 13 bases between the germline ends. This CDR3 is CASSEDWMGEETQYF. CDR3 sequence (DNA): TGTGCCAGCAGTGAAGACTGGATGGGAGAAGAGACCCAGTACTTC. Variable domain in full (rest from reference TRBV25-1 and TRBJ2-5): EADIYQTPRYLVIGTGKKITLECSQTMGHDKMYWYQQDPGMELHLIHYSYGVNSTEKGDLSSESTVSRIRTEHFPLTLESARPSHTSQYLCASSEDWMGEETQYFGPGTRLLVL.

CDR3 in amino acids: CASSLTRDRGAETQYF. In DNA, the CDR3 is TGTGCCAGCAGCTTAACCCGGGACAGGGGGGCAGAGACCCAGTACTTC. The chain couples TRBV5-8 to TRBJ2-5, with 11 bases identical to TRBD1. V shed 2 bases, J shed 4 bases, and the junction held 7 bases outside the gene matches. Germline assignment: CDR1 SGHTS and CDR2 YDEGEE. The CDR3 consists of 16 residues.

A remark on this clone: The same CDR3 can be traced to other DNA sequences in this sample. J is TRBJ1-4 and V is TRBV18; 8 positions agree with TRBD1. This CDR3 spans 15 amino acids. Germline V lookup: CDR1 KGHSH, CDR2 LQKENI. Trimming cost V 2 bases and J 5 bases; bases outside gene matches: 4. CDR3 protein: CASSPRTGRNEKLFF. CDR3 nucleotide sequence: TGTGCCAGCTCACCAAGGACAGGGAGGAATGAAAAACTGTTTTTT.

This clone appeared a few times. The chain has TRBV5-1 and TRBJ1-5; perhaps TRBD1 as D (6 bases). Trimming took 0 bases from V and 6 from J, leaving 13 bases between them. The CDR3 covers 15 residues. The germline V gene has CDR1 SGHRS and CDR2 YFSETQ. In nucleotides, the CDR3 is TGCGCCAGCAGCTTGGTTCCAGGGGAGGGTCAGCCCCAGCATTTT. As protein: CASSLVPGEGQPQHF.

A single count supports this clone. The rearrangement links TRBV5-5 to TRBJ2-5, with a possible D match to TRBD1 (6 bases). Per the germline V gene, CDR1 is SGHKS and CDR2 is YYEKEE (reference sequence). The V end was cut by 0 bases, the J end by 7 bases, with 16 bases between. This CDR3 contains 15 residues. CDR3 bases: TGTGCCAGCAGCTTGGACAGGGCGGCTGAGGGGACCCAGTACTTC. Translation gives CASSLDRAAEGTQYF.

The chain recombines TRBV12-3 or TRBV12-4 with TRBJ1-1; D unclear. Trimming took 5 bases from V and 1 from J, leaving 8 bases between them. This CDR3 has 13 amino acids. CDR3 DNA: TGTGCCAGCAGTAATCCAGGGAACACTGAAGCTTTCTTT. Protein sequence: CASSNPGNTEAFF.

The gene calls are TRBV4-1 and TRBJ1-2; D possibly corresponds to TRBD1 (6 bases). CDR1 and CDR2 (germline): MGHRA, YSYEKL. The CDR3 covers 14 residues. Trimming pared 6 bases from V and 6 bases from J, leaving 17 bases between. The chain's CDR3 is CASRNLGGGHGYTF. CDR3 in DNA: TGCGCCAGCAGAAACTTAGGGGGGGGCCATGGCTACACCTTC.

The J gene is TRBJ2-2, the V gene TRBV9; D perhaps matches TRBD2 (7 bases). The length of the CDR3 is 14 residues. From germline, CDR1 is SGDLS and CDR2 YYNGEE. Trimming pared 6 bases from V and 5 bases from J, leaving 14 bases between. The CDR3 DNA reads as TGTGCCAGCAACCTAGGGGGGGATACCGGGGAGCTGTTTTTT. This sequence encodes CASNLGGDTGELFF.

V and J are TRBV6-5 and TRBJ2-7; TRBD2 aligns across 8 bases. J lost 3 bases, V lost 10 bases, and 8 bases had no gene match. The germline V gene has CDR1 MNHEY and CDR2 SVGAGI. The CDR3 totals 13 residues. CDR3 in amino acids: CAIRGGADYEQYF. The CDR3 DNA reads as TGTGCCATCCGGGGGGGGGCAGACTACGAGCAGTACTTC.

To note about this clone: Different DNA sequences within this sample yield the same CDR3. V and J are TRBV5-6 and TRBJ2-7, with D unclear. The germline V gene encodes CDR1 SGHDT and CDR2 YYEEEE. The V and J ends lost 4 bases and 3 bases respectively, with 11 bases between them. The CDR3 contains 13 residues. DNA for the CDR3: TGTGCCAGCAGCCTGGCCGCAGGCTACGAGCAGTACTTC. Translation gives CASSLAAGYEQYF.

V is TRBV7-9 and J is TRBJ1-2, with TRBD1 identical over 10 bases. CDR3 length: 16 residues. Germline values: CDR1 SEHNR, CDR2 FQNEAQ (reference sequence). The J segment lost 8 bases and the V segment lost 1 base, leaving 10 bases of the junction unmatched. The CDR3 region is CASSLVSTGGREGYTF. CDR3 coding DNA: TGTGCCAGCAGCTTAGTATCGACAGGGGGCAGAGAAGGCTACACCTTC.

V is TRBV5-4 and J is TRBJ1-6; 8 nucleotides match TRBD1. Germline V lookup: CDR1 SGHNT, CDR2 YYREEE (reference sequence). With 4 bases clipped from V and 7 bases from J, the junction kept 4 bases outside the gene matches. CDR3 length: 14 amino acids. CDR3 DNA: TGTGCCAGCAGCCTGGACAGGGCAAATTCACCCCTCCACTTT. Amino acids: CASSLDRANSPLHF.